The clone carrying this T cell receptor beta chain was counted a single time. The data stem from a study of blood T cell repertoires in COVID-19. In the study's own analysis: Estimated nucleated cell counts came from reference gene primer amplification. Profiling relied on immunoSEQ multiplex PCR, and the TCRdb table lists in-frame clones only, not all of them. That table gives V, J and clone size, and the DNA gave D and trimming. The table records approximately 250,000 clones, around 86% of them present only once. The source material was peripheral blood. This sequence was found in a man aged 30-40 years who had recovered from COVID-19.

CDR3 sequence reads: CASSSPPLRDGYTF. The CDR3 nucleotides read TGTGCCAGCAGCTCCCCCCCTTTAAGAGATGGCTACACCTTC. This chain uses TRBV9 with TRBJ1-2; D is ambiguous. Deletions cut 4 bases from V and 6 bases from J, with 16 bases between. The CDR3 consists of 14 residues. Germline V gene sequence: CDR1 SGDLS, CDR2 YYNGEE.